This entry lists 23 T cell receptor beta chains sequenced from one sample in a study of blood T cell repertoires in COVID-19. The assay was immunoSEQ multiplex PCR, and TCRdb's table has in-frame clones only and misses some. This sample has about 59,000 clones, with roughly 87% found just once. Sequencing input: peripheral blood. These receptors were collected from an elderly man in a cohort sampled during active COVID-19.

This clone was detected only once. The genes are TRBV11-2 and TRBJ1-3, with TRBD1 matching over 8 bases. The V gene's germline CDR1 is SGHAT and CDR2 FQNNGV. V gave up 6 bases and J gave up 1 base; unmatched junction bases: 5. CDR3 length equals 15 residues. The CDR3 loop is CASSIRQGSGNTIYF. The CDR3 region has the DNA TGTGCCAGCAGTATTCGACAGGGGTCTGGAAACACCATATATTTT. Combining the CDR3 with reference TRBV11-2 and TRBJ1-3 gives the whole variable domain EAGVAQSPRYKIIEKRQSVAFWCNPISGHATLYWYQQILGQGPKLLIQFQNNGVVDDSQLPKDRFSAERLKGVDSTLKIQPAKLEDSAVYLCASSIRQGSGNTIYFGEGSWLTVV.

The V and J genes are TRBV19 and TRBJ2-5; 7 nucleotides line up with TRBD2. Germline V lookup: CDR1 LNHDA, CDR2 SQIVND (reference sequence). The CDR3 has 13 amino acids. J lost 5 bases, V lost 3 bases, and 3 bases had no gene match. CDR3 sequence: CASSIFGRETQYF. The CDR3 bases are TGTGCCAGTAGTATCTTCGGGAGGGAGACCCAGTACTTC. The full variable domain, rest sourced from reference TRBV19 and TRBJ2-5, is DGGITQSPKYLFRKEGQNVTLSCEQNLNHDAMYWYRQDPGQGLRLIYYSQIVNDFQKGDIAEGYSVSREKKESFPLTVTSAQKNPTAFYLCASSIFGRETQYFGPGTRLLVL.

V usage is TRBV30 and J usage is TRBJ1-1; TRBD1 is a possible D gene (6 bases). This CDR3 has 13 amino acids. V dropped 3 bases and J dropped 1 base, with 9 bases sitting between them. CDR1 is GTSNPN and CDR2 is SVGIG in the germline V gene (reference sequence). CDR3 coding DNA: TGTGCCTGGAGACGACAGGAGAACACTGAAGCTTTCTTT. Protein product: CAWRRQENTEAFF.

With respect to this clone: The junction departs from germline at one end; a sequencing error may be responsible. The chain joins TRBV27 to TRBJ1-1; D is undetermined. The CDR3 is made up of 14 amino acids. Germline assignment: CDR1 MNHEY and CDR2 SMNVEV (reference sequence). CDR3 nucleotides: TGTGCCAGCAGTTTTTCCCCACTGAACGCTGAAGCTTTCTTT. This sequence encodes CASSFSPLNAEAFF.

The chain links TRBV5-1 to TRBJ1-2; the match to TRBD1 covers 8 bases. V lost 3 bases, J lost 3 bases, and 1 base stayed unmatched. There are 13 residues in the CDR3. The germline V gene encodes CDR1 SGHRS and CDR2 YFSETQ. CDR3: CASSSTGDYGYTF. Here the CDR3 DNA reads TGCGCCAGCAGCTCGACAGGGGACTATGGCTACACCTTC.

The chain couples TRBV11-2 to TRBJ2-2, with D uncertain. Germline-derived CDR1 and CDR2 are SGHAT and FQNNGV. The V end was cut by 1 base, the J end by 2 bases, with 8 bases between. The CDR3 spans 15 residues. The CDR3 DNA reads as TGTGCCAGCAGCTTAGGTAGCCTAAACACCGGGGAGCTGTTTTTT. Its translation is CASSLGSLNTGELFF. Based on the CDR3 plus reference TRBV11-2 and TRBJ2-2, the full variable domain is EAGVAQSPRYKIIEKRQSVAFWCNPISGHATLYWYQQILGQGPKLLIQFQNNGVVDDSQLPKDRFSAERLKGVDSTLKIQPAKLEDSAVYLCASSLGSLNTGELFFGEGSRLTVL.

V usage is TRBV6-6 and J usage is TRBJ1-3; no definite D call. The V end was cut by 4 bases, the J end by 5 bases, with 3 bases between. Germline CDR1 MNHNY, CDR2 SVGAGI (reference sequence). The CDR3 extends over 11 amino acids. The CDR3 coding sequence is TGTGCCAGCAGTTCAAGAAACACCATATATTTT. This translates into CASSSRNTIYF.

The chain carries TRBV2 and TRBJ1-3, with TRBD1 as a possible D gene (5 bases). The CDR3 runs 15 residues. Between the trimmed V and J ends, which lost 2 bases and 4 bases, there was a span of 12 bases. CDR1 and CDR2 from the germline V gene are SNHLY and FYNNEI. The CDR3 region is CASSETLGPGNTIYF. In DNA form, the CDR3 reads TGTGCCAGCAGTGAAACCTTGGGGCCGGGAAACACCATATATTTT.

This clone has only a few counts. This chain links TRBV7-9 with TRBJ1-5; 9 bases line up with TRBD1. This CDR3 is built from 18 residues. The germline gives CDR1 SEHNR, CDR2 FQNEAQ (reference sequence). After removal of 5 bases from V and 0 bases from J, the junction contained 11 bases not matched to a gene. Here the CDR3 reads CASSPAYTGGDSNQPQHF. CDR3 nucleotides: TGTGCCAGCAGCCCGGCGTATACAGGGGGCGATAGCAATCAGCCCCAGCATTTT.

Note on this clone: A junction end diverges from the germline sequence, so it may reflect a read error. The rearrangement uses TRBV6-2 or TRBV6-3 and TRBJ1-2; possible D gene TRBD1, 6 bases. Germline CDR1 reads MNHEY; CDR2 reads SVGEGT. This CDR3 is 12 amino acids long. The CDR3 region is CASSYAGGASAF. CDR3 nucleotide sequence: TGTGCCAGCAGTTACGCGGGGGGGGCATCCGCCTTC.

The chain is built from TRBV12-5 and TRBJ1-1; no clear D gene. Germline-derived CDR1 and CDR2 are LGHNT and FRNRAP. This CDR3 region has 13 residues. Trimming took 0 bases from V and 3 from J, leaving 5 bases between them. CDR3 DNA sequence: TGTGCTAGTGGTTTGGTAAGAGACACTGAAGCTTTCTTT. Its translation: CASGLVRDTEAFF.

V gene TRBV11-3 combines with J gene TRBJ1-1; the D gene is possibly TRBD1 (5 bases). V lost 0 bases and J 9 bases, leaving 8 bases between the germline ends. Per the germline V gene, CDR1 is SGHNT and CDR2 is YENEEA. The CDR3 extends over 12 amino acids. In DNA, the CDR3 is TGTGCCAGCAGCTTAGAGGGGCAGAAAGCTTTCTTT. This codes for CASSLEGQKAFF.

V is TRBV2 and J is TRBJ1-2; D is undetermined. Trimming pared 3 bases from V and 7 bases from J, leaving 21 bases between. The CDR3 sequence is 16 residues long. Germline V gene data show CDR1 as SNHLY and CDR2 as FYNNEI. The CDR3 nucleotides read TGTGCCAGCAGTGAGGAGGGTACATTTCCCCGCCGTGGCTACACCTTC. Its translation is CASSEEGTFPRRGYTF. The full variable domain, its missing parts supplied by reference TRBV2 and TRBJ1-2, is EPEVTQTPSHQVTQMGQEVILRCVPISNHLYFYWYRQILGQKVEFLVSFYNNEISEKSEIFDDQFSVERPDGSNFTLKIRSTKLEDSAMYFCASSEEGTFPRRGYTFGSGTRLTVV.

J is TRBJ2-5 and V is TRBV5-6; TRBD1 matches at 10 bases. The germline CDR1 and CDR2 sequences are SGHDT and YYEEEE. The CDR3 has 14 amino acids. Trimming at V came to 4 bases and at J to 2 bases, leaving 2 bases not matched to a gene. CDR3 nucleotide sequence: TGTGCCAGCAGCCCGGGACAGGGGCAAGAGACCCAGTACTTC. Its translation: CASSPGQGQETQYF.

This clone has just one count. CDR3 residues: CAITPGQGIAGTEAFF. Here the CDR3 DNA reads TGTGCCATCACTCCGGGACAGGGGATCGCGGGGACTGAAGCTTTCTTT. The chain employs TRBV10-3 and TRBJ1-1; 10 bases align to TRBD1. CDR3 length: 16 amino acids. The ends lost 7 bases at V and 5 bases at J; junction bases unmatched: 13. The germline CDR1 and CDR2 sequences are ENHRY and SYGVKD.

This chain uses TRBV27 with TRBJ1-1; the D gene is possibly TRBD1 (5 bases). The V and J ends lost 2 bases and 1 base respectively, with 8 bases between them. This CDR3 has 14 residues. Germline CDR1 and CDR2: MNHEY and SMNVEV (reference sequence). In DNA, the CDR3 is TGTGCCAGCAGTTTAGCCAGGGCGAACACTGAAGCTTTCTTT. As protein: CASSLARANTEAFF.

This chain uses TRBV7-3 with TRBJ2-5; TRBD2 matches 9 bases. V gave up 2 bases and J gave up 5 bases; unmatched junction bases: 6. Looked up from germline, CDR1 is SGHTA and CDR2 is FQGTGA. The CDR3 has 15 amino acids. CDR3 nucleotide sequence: TGTGCCAGCAGCTTAGGCGGGAGGGCCAGGGAGACCCAGTACTTC. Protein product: CASSLGGRARETQYF.

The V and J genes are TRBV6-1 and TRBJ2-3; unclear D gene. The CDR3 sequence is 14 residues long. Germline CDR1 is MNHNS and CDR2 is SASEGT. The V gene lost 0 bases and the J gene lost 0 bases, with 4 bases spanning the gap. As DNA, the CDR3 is TGTGCCAGCAGTGAAGCCACTAGCACAGATACGCAGTATTTT. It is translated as CASSEATSTDTQYF.

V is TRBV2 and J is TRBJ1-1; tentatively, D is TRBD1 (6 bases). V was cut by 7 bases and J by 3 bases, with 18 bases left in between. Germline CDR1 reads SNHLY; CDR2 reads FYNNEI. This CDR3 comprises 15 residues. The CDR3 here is CASNPPGQTHTEAFF. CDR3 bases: TGTGCCAGCAATCCTCCCGGACAGACCCACACTGAAGCTTTCTTT.

CDR3 DNA sequence: TGTGCCAGCAGCCAACAGGGGGCGAAGAATTCACCCCTCCACTTT. It encodes CASSQQGAKNSPLHF. The chain carries TRBV3-1 (or the pseudogene TRBV3-2) and TRBJ1-6; 8 bases align to TRBD1. The V segment lost 2 bases and the J segment 7 bases; nucleotides outside the gene matches: 4. The V gene's germline CDR1 is LGHDT and CDR2 YNNKEL (reference sequence). The CDR3 consists of 15 residues.

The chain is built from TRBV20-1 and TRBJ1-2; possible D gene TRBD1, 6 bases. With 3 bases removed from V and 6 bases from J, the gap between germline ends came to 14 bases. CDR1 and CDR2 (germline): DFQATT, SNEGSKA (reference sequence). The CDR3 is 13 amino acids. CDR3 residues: CSASNTGSHGYTF. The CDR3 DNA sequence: TGCAGTGCTAGTAATACAGGGAGTCATGGCTACACCTTC.

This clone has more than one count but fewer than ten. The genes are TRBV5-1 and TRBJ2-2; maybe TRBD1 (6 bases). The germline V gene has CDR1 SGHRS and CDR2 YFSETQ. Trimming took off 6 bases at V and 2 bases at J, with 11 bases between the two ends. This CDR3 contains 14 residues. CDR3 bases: TGCGCCAGCACCACGGGACACAACACCGGGGAGCTGTTTTTT. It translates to CASTTGHNTGELFF. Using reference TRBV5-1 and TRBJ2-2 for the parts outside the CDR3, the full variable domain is KAGVTQTPRYLIKTRGQQVTLSCSPISGHRSVSWYQQTPGQGLQFLFEYFSETQRNKGNFPGRFSGRQFSNSRSEMNVSTLELGDSALYLCASTTGHNTGELFFGEGSRLTVL.

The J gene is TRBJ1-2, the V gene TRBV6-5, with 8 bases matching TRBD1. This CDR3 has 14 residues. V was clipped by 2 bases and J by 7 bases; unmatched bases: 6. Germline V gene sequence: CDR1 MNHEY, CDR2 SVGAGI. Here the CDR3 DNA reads TGTGCCAGCAGTTACCGGGGACAGGAGGGTGGCTACACCTTC. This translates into CASSYRGQEGGYTF.